This T cell receptor (beta chain) was documented in a study of cytomegalovirus exposure and HLA in healthy donors. Germline trimming cut 11 bases from V and 8 bases from J; bases unmatched to any gene: 12. The CDR3 runs 14 residues. In germline, CDR1 is MDHEN, CDR2 SYDVKM. PCR involved 60 Vbeta and 13 Jbeta primers. Libraries were prepared by immunoSEQ multiplex PCR; TCRdb keeps only in-frame clonotypes and omits some of them. The sample consists of roughly 290,000 clones, roughly 80% of them appearing once. Sequenced: PBMCs. This rearrangement joins TRBV28 to TRBJ1-5; 10 bases are shared with TRBD1. The sequence was obtained from a girl aged 2-10 years in good health and CMV-seronegative. As DNA, the CDR3 is TGTGCCGTTGCGGACAGGGGGGAGTGGAAGCCCCAGCATTTT. Its protein is CAVADRGEWKPQHF.